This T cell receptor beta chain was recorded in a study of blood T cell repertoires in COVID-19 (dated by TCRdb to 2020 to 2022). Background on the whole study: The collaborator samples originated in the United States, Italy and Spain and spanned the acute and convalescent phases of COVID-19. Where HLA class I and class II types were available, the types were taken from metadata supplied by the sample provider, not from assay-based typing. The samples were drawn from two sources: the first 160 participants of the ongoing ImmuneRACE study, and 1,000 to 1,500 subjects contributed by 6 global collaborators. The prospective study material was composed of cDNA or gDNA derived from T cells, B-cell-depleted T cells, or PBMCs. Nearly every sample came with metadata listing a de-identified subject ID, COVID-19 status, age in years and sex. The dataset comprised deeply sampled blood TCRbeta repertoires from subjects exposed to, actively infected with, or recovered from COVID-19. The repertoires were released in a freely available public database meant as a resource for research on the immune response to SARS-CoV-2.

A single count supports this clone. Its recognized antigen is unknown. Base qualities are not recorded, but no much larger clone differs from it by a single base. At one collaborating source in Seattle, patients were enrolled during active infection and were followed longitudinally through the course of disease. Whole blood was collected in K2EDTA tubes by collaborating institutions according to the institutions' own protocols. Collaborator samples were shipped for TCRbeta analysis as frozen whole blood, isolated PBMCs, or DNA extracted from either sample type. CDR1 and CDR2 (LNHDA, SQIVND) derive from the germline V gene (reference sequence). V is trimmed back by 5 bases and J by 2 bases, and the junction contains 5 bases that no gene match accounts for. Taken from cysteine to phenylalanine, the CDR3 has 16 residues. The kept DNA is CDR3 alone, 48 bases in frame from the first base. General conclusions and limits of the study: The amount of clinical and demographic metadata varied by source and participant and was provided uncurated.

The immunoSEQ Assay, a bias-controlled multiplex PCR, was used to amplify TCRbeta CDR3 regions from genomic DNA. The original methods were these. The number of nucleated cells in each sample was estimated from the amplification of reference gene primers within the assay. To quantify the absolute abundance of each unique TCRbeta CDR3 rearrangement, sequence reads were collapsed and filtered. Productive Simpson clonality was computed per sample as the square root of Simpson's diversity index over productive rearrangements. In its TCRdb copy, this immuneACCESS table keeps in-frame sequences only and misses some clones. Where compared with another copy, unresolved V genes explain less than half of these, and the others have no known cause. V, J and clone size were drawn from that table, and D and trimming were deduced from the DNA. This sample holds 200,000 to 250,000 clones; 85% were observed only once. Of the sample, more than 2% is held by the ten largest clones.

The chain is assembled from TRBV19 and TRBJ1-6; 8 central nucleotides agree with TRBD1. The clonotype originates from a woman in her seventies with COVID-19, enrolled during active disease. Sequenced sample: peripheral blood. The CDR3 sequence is CASSRDRGPYNSPLHF. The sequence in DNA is TGTGCCAGTAGTCGCGACAGGGGCCCCTATAATTCACCCCTCCACTTT.